The 32 T cell receptor beta chains listed next were all sequenced from one sample in a study of control samples from healthy donors and cancer patients. Clones were sequenced by immunoSEQ multiplex PCR, and TCRdb holds only the in-frame ones, with some missing. Of about 130,000 clones detected, 92% appear once; the ten largest clones hold 2% to 2.5%. The specimen sequenced was blood. All receptors come from a woman between 45 and 60 years old in good health.

This clone occurred a few times. Other DNA sequences in this sample translate to the same CDR3. The rearrangement uses TRBV18 and TRBJ2-5, with unresolved D. Trimming cost V 1 base and J 5 bases, with 2 bases left between them. The CDR3 extends over 11 amino acids. Per germline, CDR1 KGHSH and CDR2 LQKENI. CDR3 sequence (DNA): TGTGCCAGCTCACCACAGGAGACCCAGTACTTC. This sequence encodes CASSPQETQYF.

The chain is built from TRBV2 and TRBJ2-1, with TRBD2 identical over 10 bases. CDR1 SNHLY and CDR2 FYNNEI come from the germline V gene. The CDR3 sequence is 14 residues long. The junction had 0 bases not matched to a gene; V was cut back by 1 base and J by 6 bases. CDR3 sequence: CASSEGTSGNEQFF. The CDR3 DNA follows: TGTGCCAGCAGTGAAGGGACTAGCGGCAATGAGCAGTTCTTC.

The V and J genes are TRBV18 and TRBJ2-2, with 9 nucleotides matching TRBD2. This CDR3 region has 16 residues. Germline CDR1 and CDR2: KGHSH and LQKENI. V shed 3 bases, J shed 3 bases, and the junction held 5 bases outside the gene matches. In DNA, the CDR3 is TGTGCCAGCTCACCGTTAGCGGGGGTCGACACCGGGGAGCTGTTTTTT. Amino acids: CASSPLAGVDTGELFF.

This clone was counted only a few times. The V call is TRBV19, the J call TRBJ2-5, with a tentative D call TRBD2 (5 bases). The CDR3 has 13 amino acids. Looked up from germline, CDR1 is LNHDA and CDR2 is SQIVND (reference sequence). V was trimmed by 0 bases and J by 8 bases, leaving 10 bases between them. Here the CDR3 DNA reads TGTGCCAGTAGTATAGATTCAGCGGCCACCCAGTACTTC. Its protein is CASSIDSAATQYF. Full variable domain (missing parts from reference TRBV19 and TRBJ2-5): DGGITQSPKYLFRKEGQNVTLSCEQNLNHDAMYWYRQDPGQGLRLIYYSQIVNDFQKGDIAEGYSVSREKKESFPLTVTSAQKNPTAFYLCASSIDSAATQYFGPGTRLLVL.

J is TRBJ2-5 and V is TRBV3-1 (or the pseudogene TRBV3-2), with 9 positions matching TRBD2. The V segment lost 2 bases and the J segment 5 bases; nucleotides outside the gene matches: 9. This CDR3 region has 16 residues. Germline V gives CDR1 LGHDT, CDR2 YNNKEL (reference sequence). CDR3 in DNA: TGTGCCAGCAGCCAAAGGGTAGCGGGGGCGAGGGAGACCCAGTACTTC. Amino acids: CASSQRVAGARETQYF.

The V call is TRBV5-1, the J call TRBJ1-4; D is perhaps TRBD1 (5 bases). Germline V gene data show CDR1 as SGHRS and CDR2 as YFSETQ. V lost 2 bases and J 3 bases, leaving 8 bases between the germline ends. CDR3 length: 14 amino acids. CDR3 loop: CASSLGVSNEKLFF. The CDR3, as DNA: TGCGCCAGCAGCTTAGGGGTATCTAATGAAAAACTGTTTTTT.

V gene TRBV11-2 combines with J gene TRBJ1-5; no firm D call. Between the trimmed V and J ends, which lost 2 bases and 4 bases, there was a span of 6 bases. Looked up from germline, CDR1 is SGHAT and CDR2 is FQNNGV. The CDR3 runs 13 residues. CDR3 sequence reads: CASSLSENQPQHF. CDR3 DNA sequence: TGTGCCAGCAGCTTATCGGAAAATCAGCCCCAGCATTTT.

This chain joins TRBV19 and TRBJ1-5, with TRBD1 as a possible D gene (6 bases). From germline, CDR1 is LNHDA and CDR2 SQIVND (reference sequence). CDR3 length equals 16 residues. The V and J ends lost 5 bases and 0 bases respectively, with 14 bases between them. The CDR3 is CASSRRTDYSNQPQHF. The CDR3 DNA reads as TGTGCCAGTAGTCGAAGGACAGATTATAGCAATCAGCCCCAGCATTTT.

This rearrangement joins TRBV9 to TRBJ2-5; D unresolved. V lost 0 bases to trimming and J lost 2 bases, with 8 bases between them. Germline lookup yields CDR1 SGDLS and CDR2 YYNGEE. The length of the CDR3 is 14 residues. This CDR3 is CASSVGNVQETQYF. CDR3 bases: TGTGCCAGCAGCGTAGGGAACGTTCAAGAGACCCAGTACTTC.

The chain links TRBV5-1 to TRBJ2-1, with D perhaps given as TRBD1 or TRBD2 (5 bases each). The CDR3 spans 11 residues. The V and J ends lost 1 base and 10 bases respectively, with 6 bases between them. CDR1 and CDR2 (germline): SGHRS, YFSETQ. The CDR3: CASSLWGEQFF. The CDR3 bases are TGCGCCAGCAGCTTGTGGGGGGAGCAGTTCTTC.

This chain connects TRBV2 to TRBJ1-5; D is possibly TRBD1 (5 bases). CDR1 is SNHLY, CDR2 FYNNEI, per germline. The V end lost 5 bases, the J end lost 0 bases, and 11 bases lay between the germline ends. This CDR3 comprises 15 residues. The CDR3 here is CASSTYRFSNQPQHF. Written as DNA, the CDR3 is TGTGCCAGCAGTACATACAGGTTTAGCAATCAGCCCCAGCATTTT.

The chain links TRBV5-4 to TRBJ2-3; D is undetermined. The CDR3 is made up of 13 amino acids. The germline V gene has CDR1 SGHNT and CDR2 YYREEE (reference sequence). The V end lost 3 bases, the J end lost 5 bases, and 10 bases lay between the germline ends. The CDR3 spells CASSSKDRDTQYF. In DNA form, the CDR3 reads TGTGCCAGCAGCTCAAAAGACCGAGATACGCAGTATTTT.

This chain joins TRBV2 and TRBJ1-2; no clear D gene. V lost 5 bases to trimming and J lost 8 bases, with 9 bases between them. CDR3 length: 11 amino acids. Germline V gene sequence: CDR1 SNHLY, CDR2 FYNNEI. CDR3 DNA sequence: TGTGCCAGCAGTTACACCATGGGCTACACCTTC. Translation: CASSYTMGYTF.

This chain uses TRBV19 with TRBJ2-7; TRBD1 matches 7 bases. CDR3 length: 14 residues. J was trimmed by 2 bases and V by 11 bases; bases with no gene match: 12. Germline CDR1 reads LNHDA; CDR2 reads SQIVND (reference sequence). The CDR3 sequence is CAASPSGQPYEQYF. In nucleotides, the CDR3 is TGTGCCGCGAGCCCCTCGGGACAGCCCTACGAGCAGTACTTC.

This chain joins TRBV30 and TRBJ2-2, with a tentative D call TRBD2 (7 bases). CDR3 length: 16 amino acids. With 2 bases removed from V and 1 base from J, the gap between germline ends came to 14 bases. Germline assignment: CDR1 GTSNPN and CDR2 SVGIG (reference sequence). The CDR3 DNA sequence: TGTGCCTGGAGTCGGGGGGCAGCTAAGAACACCGGGGAGCTGTTTTTT. This codes for CAWSRGAAKNTGELFF.

The gene calls are TRBV5-1 and TRBJ2-1, with TRBD2 matching over 7 bases. The J segment lost 6 bases and the V segment lost 6 bases, leaving 9 bases of the junction unmatched. Germline CDR1 and CDR2: SGHRS and YFSETQ. The CDR3 sequence is 14 residues long. The CDR3 reads CASTPSSGSNEQFF. Written as DNA, the CDR3 is TGCGCCAGCACCCCTTCTAGCGGTTCCAATGAGCAGTTCTTC.

This chain uses TRBV7-6 with TRBJ1-2; 8 bases are a match to TRBD1. CDR3 length equals 16 residues. Per the germline V gene, CDR1 is SGHVS and CDR2 is FNYEAQ. Unmatched junction bases numbered 13, after V lost 4 bases and J lost 6 bases. CDR3 region: CASSSIHGAGGDGYTF. In DNA form, the CDR3 reads TGTGCCAGCAGCTCAATCCACGGGGCAGGGGGCGATGGCTACACCTTC.

This rearrangement joins TRBV10-3 to TRBJ2-5; D is uncertain. The CDR3 contains 13 residues. Per germline, CDR1 ENHRY and CDR2 SYGVKD. V was trimmed by 0 bases and J by 3 bases, leaving 5 bases between them. CDR3 sequence (DNA): TGTGCCATCAGTGAGTCGGTGAAAGAGACCCAGTACTTC. As protein: CAISESVKETQYF.

This clone has only one observation. The rearrangement joins TRBV24-1 to TRBJ2-3; 10 positions agree with TRBD1. Germline CDR1 reads KGHDR; CDR2 reads SFDVKD. The CDR3 runs 17 residues. V dropped 6 bases and J dropped 2; count of bases not matched to a gene: 10. Here the CDR3 DNA reads TGTGCCACCAGTTTCGGGGCGGGACAGGGGCTCACAGATACGCAGTATTTT. As protein: CATSFGAGQGLTDTQYF.

The rearrangement joins TRBV5-4 to TRBJ2-3, with D unresolved. The V and J ends lost 3 bases and 3 bases respectively, with 8 bases between them. The CDR3 spans 13 residues. The germline V gene encodes CDR1 SGHNT and CDR2 YYREEE (reference sequence). DNA for the CDR3: TGTGCCAGCAGCTCCATTAAGACAGATACGCAGTATTTT. Residues: CASSSIKTDTQYF.

This sequence joins TRBV3-1 (or the pseudogene TRBV3-2) and TRBJ1-1; possible D gene TRBD1, 5 bases. This CDR3 has 13 amino acids. Between the trimmed V and J ends, which lost 4 bases and 5 bases, there was a span of 11 bases. The germline V gene encodes CDR1 LGHDT and CDR2 YNNKEL (reference sequence). The CDR3 DNA follows: TGTGCCAGCAGCCGGGACGACGAGACTGAAGCTTTCTTT. Its translation: CASSRDDETEAFF.

This sequence joins TRBV2 and TRBJ2-3, with 7 bases lining up with TRBD1. After removal of 6 bases from V and 5 bases from J, the junction contained 5 bases not matched to a gene. Germline-derived CDR1 and CDR2 are SNHLY and FYNNEI. The CDR3 length is 13 residues. The CDR3: CASRGQPKDTQYF. The CDR3 DNA sequence: TGTGCCAGCAGGGGACAGCCAAAAGATACGCAGTATTTT.

The chain is built from TRBV3-1 (or the pseudogene TRBV3-2) and TRBJ2-3; D might be TRBD2 (6 bases). Trimming took off 3 bases at V and 0 bases at J, with 10 bases between the two ends. Germline V gene sequence: CDR1 LGHDT, CDR2 YNNKEL (reference sequence). This CDR3 is 15 amino acids long. This chain's CDR3 is CASSQGGTSTDTQYF. CDR3 nucleotide sequence: TGTGCCAGCAGCCAGGGCGGGACCAGCACAGATACGCAGTATTTT.

The CDR3 here is CASSGDPARSSYNEQFF. As DNA, the CDR3 is TGTGCCAGCAGCGGGGACCCAGCGCGTAGCTCCTACAATGAGCAGTTCTTC. This sequence joins TRBV9 and TRBJ2-1; D possibly matches TRBD1 or TRBD2 (5 bases each). Germline loops: CDR1 SGDLS, CDR2 YYNGEE. This CDR3 has 17 residues. Trimming took off 3 bases at V and 0 bases at J, with 16 bases between the two ends.

The chain recombines TRBV4-1 with TRBJ2-3, with D unresolved. The CDR3 totals 14 residues. Between the trimmed V and J ends, which lost 0 bases and 6 bases, there was a span of 10 bases. In germline, CDR1 is MGHRA, CDR2 YSYEKL. Written as DNA, the CDR3 is TGCGCCAGCAGCCAAGAAACCAGCGTGGATACGCAGTATTTT. This sequence encodes CASSQETSVDTQYF.

The chain employs TRBV28 and TRBJ2-7; 8 bases are a match to TRBD2. V lost 8 bases to trimming and J lost 9 bases; unmatched junction nucleotides: 15. The CDR3 covers 14 residues. Germline-derived CDR1 and CDR2 are MDHEN and SYDVKM. For the CDR3, the DNA is TGTGCCAGCTGGGGCGAGACTAGCGTAAGCGGGCAGTACTTC. Residues: CASWGETSVSGQYF.

The J gene is TRBJ1-5, the V gene TRBV28; weak D call: TRBD1 (5 bases). Trimming stripped 6 bases from V and 2 bases from J, with 20 bases between. CDR3 size: 17 residues. The germline gives CDR1 MDHEN, CDR2 SYDVKM. CDR3 DNA sequence: TGTGCCAGCAGCCCAGCCGATGGCAGGGTGGGCAATCAGCCCCAGCATTTT. It encodes CASSPADGRVGNQPQHF.

V and J are TRBV6-6 and TRBJ1-4, with unresolved D. Germline V gives CDR1 MNHNY, CDR2 SVGAGI (reference sequence). V was shortened by 8 bases and J by 6 bases, with 7 bases between the two germline ends. CDR3 length: 11 residues. The chain's CDR3 is CASSLDEKLFF. In DNA, the CDR3 is TGTGCCAGCTCCCTAGATGAAAAACTGTTTTTT.

About this clone: The identical CDR3 is also encoded by other nucleotide sequences in the sample. V usage is TRBV9 and J usage is TRBJ2-7; 11 bases are a match to TRBD2. The CDR3 length is 16 residues. The V and J ends lost 2 bases and 4 bases, in that order; junction bases with no gene match: 8. Per the germline V gene, CDR1 is SGDLS and CDR2 is YYNGEE. CDR3 bases: TGTGCCAGCAGCGTTAGCGGGGGGGGCTTGGGATACGAGCAGTACTTC. Protein sequence: CASSVSGGGLGYEQYF.

This clone was counted a few times. The chain joins TRBV19 to TRBJ1-6, with D hard to call. The V gene lost 3 bases and the J gene lost 0 bases, with 6 bases spanning the gap. This CDR3 has 15 residues. The germline gives CDR1 LNHDA, CDR2 SQIVND (reference sequence). The CDR3 sequence is CASSIAVSYNSPLHF. The CDR3 region has the DNA TGTGCCAGTAGTATCGCGGTCTCCTATAATTCACCCCTCCACTTT.

Only one count was recorded for this clone. The CDR3 bases are TGCGCCAGCAGCCATTCTGCGTCGGGGGGGTACCAAGAGACCCAGTACTTC. The encoded protein is CASSHSASGGYQETQYF. V and J are TRBV4-1 and TRBJ2-5, with 8 bases fitting TRBD2. After removal of 3 bases from V and 0 bases from J, the junction contained 9 bases not matched to a gene. The germline CDR1 and CDR2 sequences are MGHRA and YSYEKL. This CDR3 spans 17 amino acids.

This chain joins TRBV7-8 and TRBJ1-1; D remains ambiguous. V lost 5 bases and J 0 bases, leaving 10 bases between the germline ends. Per the germline V gene, CDR1 is SGHVS and CDR2 is FQNEAQ. This CDR3 is built from 14 residues. This chain's CDR3 is CASSPDEMNTEAFF. The CDR3 DNA follows: TGTGCCAGCAGCCCAGACGAGATGAACACTGAAGCTTTCTTT.